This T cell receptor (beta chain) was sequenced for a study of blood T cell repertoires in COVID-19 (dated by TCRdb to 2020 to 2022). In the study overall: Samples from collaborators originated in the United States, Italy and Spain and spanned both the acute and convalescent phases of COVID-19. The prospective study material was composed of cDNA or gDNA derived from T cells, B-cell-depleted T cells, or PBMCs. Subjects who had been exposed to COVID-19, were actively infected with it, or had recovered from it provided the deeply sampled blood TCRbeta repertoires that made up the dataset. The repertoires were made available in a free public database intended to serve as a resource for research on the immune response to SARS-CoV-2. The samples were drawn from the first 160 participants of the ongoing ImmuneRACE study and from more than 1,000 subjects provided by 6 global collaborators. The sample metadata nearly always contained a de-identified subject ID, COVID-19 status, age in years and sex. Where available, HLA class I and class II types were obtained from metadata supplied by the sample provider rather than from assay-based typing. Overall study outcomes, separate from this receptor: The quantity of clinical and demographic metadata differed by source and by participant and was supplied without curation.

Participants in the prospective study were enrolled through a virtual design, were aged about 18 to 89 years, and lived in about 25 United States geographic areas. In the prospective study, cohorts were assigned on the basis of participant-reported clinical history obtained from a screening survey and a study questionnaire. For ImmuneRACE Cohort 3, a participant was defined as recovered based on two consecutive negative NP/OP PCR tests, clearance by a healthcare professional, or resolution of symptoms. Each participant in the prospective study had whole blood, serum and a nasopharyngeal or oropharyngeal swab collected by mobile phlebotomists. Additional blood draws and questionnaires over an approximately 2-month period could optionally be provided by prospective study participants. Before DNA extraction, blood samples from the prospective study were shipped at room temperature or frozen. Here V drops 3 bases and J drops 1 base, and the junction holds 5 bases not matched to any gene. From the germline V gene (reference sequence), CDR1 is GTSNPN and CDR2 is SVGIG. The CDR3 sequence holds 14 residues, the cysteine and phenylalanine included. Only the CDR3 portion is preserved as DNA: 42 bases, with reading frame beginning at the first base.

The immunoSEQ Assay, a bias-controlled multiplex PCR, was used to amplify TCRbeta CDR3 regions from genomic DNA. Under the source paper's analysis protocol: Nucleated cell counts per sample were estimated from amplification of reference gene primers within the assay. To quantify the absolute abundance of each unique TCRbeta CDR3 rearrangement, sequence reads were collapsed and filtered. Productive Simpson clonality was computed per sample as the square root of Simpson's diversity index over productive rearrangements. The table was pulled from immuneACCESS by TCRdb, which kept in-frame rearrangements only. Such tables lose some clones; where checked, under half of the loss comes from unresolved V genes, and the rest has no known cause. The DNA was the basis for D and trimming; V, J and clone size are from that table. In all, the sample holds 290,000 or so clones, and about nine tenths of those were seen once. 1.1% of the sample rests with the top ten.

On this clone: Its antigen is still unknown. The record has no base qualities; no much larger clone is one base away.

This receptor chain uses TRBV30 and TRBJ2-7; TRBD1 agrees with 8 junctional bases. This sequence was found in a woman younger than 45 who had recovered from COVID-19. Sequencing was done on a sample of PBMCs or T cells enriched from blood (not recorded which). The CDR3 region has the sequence CAWSPGTGSYEQYF. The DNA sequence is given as TGTGCCTGGAGCCCCGGGACAGGTTCCTACGAGCAGTACTTC.